These 11 T cell receptor beta chains share one sample of origin, sequenced in a study of shared clonotypes between healthy human individuals. Using immunoSEQ multiplex PCR, the repertoire was profiled, and TCRdb retains in-frame clones only, with some absent. The data hold about 2 million clones, with roughly 95% observed a single time. Terminally differentiated effector memory CD45RA+ cells were left out of the naive CD8 fraction, which was CD45RO-negative and positively selected for CCR7. The sample comprised naive CD8+ T cells sorted from blood. These receptors originate from a man between 18 and 29 years old in good health.

The chain couples TRBV21-1 to TRBJ1-3; the table names TRBD1, a call not compared with the DNA. TRBV21-1 is shown as a pseudogene. This CDR3 spans 16 amino acids. The chain's CDR3 is CASSKGAAHWGNTIYF. The CDR3 bases are TGTGCCAGCAGCAAAGGGGCAGCTCACTGGGGAAACACCATATATTTT.

With respect to this clone: At one end the junction does not follow the germline gene, possibly because of a read error. The gene calls are TRBV7-9 and TRBJ1-1; D call uncertain. Germline CDR1 SEHNR, CDR2 FQNEAQ (reference sequence). The CDR3 spans 12 residues. The CDR3 region is CASTLDNTEAFF. The CDR3 DNA reads TGTGCCAGCACCTTAGACAACACTGAAGCTTTCTTT.

The chain carries TRBV4-3 and TRBJ2-1, with D hard to call. Germline V gene sequence: CDR1 LGHNA, CDR2 YSLEER. The CDR3 is made up of 14 amino acids. V was trimmed by 0 bases and J by 3 bases, leaving 6 bases between them. DNA for the CDR3: TGCGCCAGCAGCCAAGATTCCGTCTACAATGAGCAGTTCTTC. Protein product: CASSQDSVYNEQFF.

The V call is TRBV14, the J call TRBJ2-1; TRBD2 matches at 10 bases. CDR3 size: 15 residues. Germline values: CDR1 SGHDN, CDR2 FVKESK. Unmatched junction bases numbered 0, after V lost 0 bases and J lost 4 bases. CDR3 sequence (DNA): TGTGCCAGCAGCCAAGAACTAGCGGGGTACAATGAGCAGTTCTTC. Translated, it gives CASSQELAGYNEQFF.

The J gene is TRBJ2-7, the V gene TRBV27; 9 positions match TRBD1. There are 16 residues in the CDR3. Germline CDR1 reads MNHEY; CDR2 reads SMNVEV (reference sequence). With 2 bases clipped from V and 5 bases from J, the junction kept 10 bases outside the gene matches. In DNA form, the CDR3 reads TGTGCCAGCAGTTTAGGGACAGGGACAGGGAACAACGAGCAGTACTTC. This translates into CASSLGTGTGNNEQYF.

J is TRBJ2-2 and V is TRBV28, with D tentatively TRBD1 (5 bases). The length of the CDR3 is 14 residues. Germline V gene sequence: CDR1 MDHEN, CDR2 SYDVKM. V was shortened by 7 bases and J by 1 base, with 10 bases between the two germline ends. In nucleotides, the CDR3 is TGTGCCAGCACTCAAACAGGGAACACCGGGGAGCTGTTTTTT. It yields the protein CASTQTGNTGELFF.

The gene calls are TRBV5-1 and TRBJ1-2; a possible D gene is TRBD1 (6 bases). CDR1 is SGHRS and CDR2 is YFSETQ in the germline V gene. Trimming took 2 bases from V and 5 from J, leaving 16 bases between them. CDR3 size: 15 residues. The CDR3 DNA is TGCGCCAGCAGCTTCGAAGGGTTGGGGGCTTATGGCTACACCTTC. Protein: CASSFEGLGAYGYTF. Based on the CDR3 plus reference TRBV5-1 and TRBJ1-2, the full variable domain is KAGVTQTPRYLIKTRGQQVTLSCSPISGHRSVSWYQQTPGQGLQFLFEYFSETQRNKGNFPGRFSGRQFSNSRSEMNVSTLELGDSALYLCASSFEGLGAYGYTFGSGTRLTVV.

The chain combines TRBV4-1 with TRBJ2-1; weak D call: TRBD2 (7 bases). The V gene's germline CDR1 is MGHRA and CDR2 YSYEKL. The length of the CDR3 is 15 residues. Trimming left V 6 bases short and J 1 base short, with 13 bases between. In DNA, the CDR3 is TGCGCCAGCAGTGAGCGGGACAATTCCTACAATGAGCAGTTCTTC. Its protein product is CASSERDNSYNEQFF.

The CDR3 DNA follows: TGTGCCAGCAGCGTAGAAGGGTGGGGGAGCACAGATACGCAGTATTTT. Protein product: CASSVEGWGSTDTQYF. V is TRBV9 and J is TRBJ2-3; D is perhaps TRBD1 or TRBD2 (5 bases each). V dropped 0 bases and J dropped 0 bases, with 11 bases sitting between them. CDR1 is SGDLS, CDR2 YYNGEE, per germline. The length of the CDR3 is 16 residues.

Only one count was recorded for this clone. The gene calls are TRBV27 and TRBJ1-2, with 11 bases that match TRBD1. This CDR3 has 15 amino acids. J lost 2 bases, V lost 4 bases, and 3 bases had no gene match. Germline CDR1 is MNHEY and CDR2 is SMNVEV (reference sequence). In DNA form, the CDR3 reads TGTGCCAGCAGTTCGGGGACAGGGGGAAACTATGGCTACACCTTC. Amino acid sequence: CASSSGTGGNYGYTF.

Details on this clone: The sample holds other DNA sequences that translate to the same CDR3. The gene calls are TRBV28 and TRBJ2-1, with D uncertain. CDR3 length: 12 amino acids. V was clipped by 3 bases and J by 7 bases, with 7 bases between them. Germline V gene sequence: CDR1 MDHEN, CDR2 SYDVKM. CDR3 loop: CASSFRLNEQFF. The CDR3 nucleotides are TGTGCCAGCAGTTTCCGGTTAAATGAGCAGTTCTTC. Based on the CDR3 plus reference TRBV28 and TRBJ2-1, the full variable domain is DVKVTQSSRYLVKRTGEKVFLECVQDMDHENMFWYRQDPGLGLRLIYFSYDVKMKEKGDIPEGYSVSREKKERFSLILESASTNQTSMYLCASSFRLNEQFFGPGTRLTVL.